This section outlines one T cell receptor (beta chain) sequence together with its context. The trim removed 5 bases at V and 2 bases at J, leaving 10 bases unmatched. The CDR3 totals 16 residues. The germline V gene has CDR1 DFQATT and CDR2 SNEGSKA (reference sequence). Primers used in a second PCR of about 6 to 11 cycles were a sample-barcoded 5' primer and a J-beta primer mix. With 12 random nucleotides, a template-switch adaptor tagged each individual cDNA molecule. TCRdb used MiXCR to reprocess the 5' RACE reads, holding one entry per CDR3 protein. The table includes more than 650,000 distinct CDR3 sequences, approximately 53% detected once. This record belongs to a study of blood T cells in healthy people across ages.

The receptor's source is an elderly man in good health. The V call is TRBV20-1, the J call TRBJ2-1; 9 bases agree with TRBD2. Material: blood. CDR3 DNA: TGCAGTGCTCACTCTCTTAGCGGGAGTACCTACAATGAGCAGTTCTTC. It is translated as CSAHSLSGSTYNEQFF.